The rows below give T cell receptor beta chains drawn from one sample of a study of T cells in Graves' hyperthyroidism and ophthalmopathy. TCRdb ran MiXCR on the multiplex PCR reads and lists one entry per CDR3 protein. The table includes about 840,000 distinct CDR3 sequences, approximately 40% detected once. The sequenced material came from blood. These receptors originate from a man between 18 and 35 years old with Graves' hyperthyroidism. The CDR3 runs from the conserved cysteine through the conserved F or W. The order of the fields is J gene, D gene, clone size, V gene, CDR3 protein, CDR3 DNA. D genes are given only for firm matches. The size entry is marked missing in some rows and otherwise reads once, few, many or a size class.

J gene: TRBJ2-3
D gene: TRBD2
clone size: few
V gene: TRBV7-2
CDR3 protein: CASSLSPSGSDTQYF
CDR3 DNA: TGTGCCAGCAGCTTATCCCCTAGCGGGAGCGATACGCAGTATTTT

J gene: TRBJ1-3
D gene: TRBD1
clone size: many
V gene: TRBV9
CDR3 protein: CASSARQGANTIYF
CDR3 DNA: TGTGCCAGCAGCGCGCGACAGGGGGCCAACACCATATATTTT

J gene: TRBJ2-7
D gene: TRBD1
clone size: many
V gene: TRBV20-1
CDR3 protein: CSAPRGQGSNEQYF
CDR3 DNA: TGCAGTGCCCCTAGGGGACAGGGATCCAACGAGCAGTACTTC

J gene: TRBJ1-1
D gene: NA
clone size: many
V gene: TRBV29-1
CDR3 protein: CSGVRDTEAFF
CDR3 DNA: TGCAGCGGCGTCAGAGATACTGAAGCTTTCTTT

J gene: TRBJ2-2
D gene: TRBD1
clone size: NA
V gene: TRBV9
CDR3 protein: CASRGTGGGELFF
CDR3 DNA: TGTGCCAGCAGAGGGACAGGGGGAGGGGAGCTGTTTTTT

J gene: TRBJ1-3
D gene: NA
clone size: few
V gene: TRBV20-1
CDR3 protein: CSAEGTRSGNTIYF
CDR3 DNA: TGCAGTGCTGAGGGGACACGCTCTGGAAACACCATATATTTT

J gene: TRBJ2-7
D gene: NA
clone size: NA
V gene: TRBV5-1
CDR3 protein: CASGFGAYEQYF
CDR3 DNA: TGCGCCAGCGGGTTTGGAGCCTACGAGCAGTACTTC

J gene: TRBJ1-4
D gene: NA
clone size: many
V gene: TRBV29-1
CDR3 protein: CSVREKGEKLFF
CDR3 DNA: TGCAGCGTTCGGGAGAAGGGGGAAAAACTGTTTTTT

J gene: TRBJ1-2
D gene: NA
clone size: many
V gene: TRBV5-5
CDR3 protein: CASSSPSGEGYTF
CDR3 DNA: TGTGCCAGCAGCTCCCCTTCCGGGGAGGGCTACACCTTC

J gene: TRBJ2-6
D gene: NA
clone size: few
V gene: TRBV6-5
CDR3 protein: CASKGRLTTNVLTF
CDR3 DNA: TGTGCCAGCAAAGGGAGATTGACTACCAACGTCCTGACTTTC

J gene: TRBJ1-5
D gene: NA
clone size: many
V gene: TRBV19
CDR3 protein: CASSILNQPQHF
CDR3 DNA: TGTGCCAGTAGTATCCTGAATCAGCCCCAGCATTTT

J gene: TRBJ1-5
D gene: NA
clone size: NA
V gene: TRBV6-6
CDR3 protein: CASSFASGGNQPQHF
CDR3 DNA: TGTGCCAGCAGTTTTGCGAGTGGGGGGAATCAGCCCCAGCATTTT

J gene: TRBJ1-5
D gene: TRBD1
clone size: many
V gene: TRBV7-3
CDR3 protein: CASSDRESGPGNQPQHF
CDR3 DNA: TGTGCCAGCAGCGACAGGGAGTCGGGTCCGGGGAATCAGCCCCAGCATTTT

J gene: TRBJ1-6
D gene: NA
clone size: NA
V gene: TRBV25-1
CDR3 protein: CANRVLSSYNSPLHF
CDR3 DNA: TGTGCCAACAGGGTTCTAAGCTCCTATAATTCACCCCTCCACTTT

J gene: TRBJ2-2
D gene: NA
clone size: many
V gene: TRBV11-2
CDR3 protein: CASSFPLANTGELFF
CDR3 DNA: TGTGCCAGCAGCTTCCCTCTAGCCAACACCGGGGAGCTGTTTTTT

J gene: TRBJ2-5
D gene: TRBD1
clone size: many
V gene: TRBV29-1
CDR3 protein: CSVWDSQETQYF
CDR3 DNA: TGCAGCGTTTGGGACAGCCAAGAGACCCAGTACTTC

J gene: TRBJ1-1
D gene: NA
clone size: NA
V gene: TRBV7-2
CDR3 protein: CASSQSREGNTEAFF
CDR3 DNA: TGTGCCAGCAGCCAATCCAGGGAGGGTAACACTGAAGCTTTCTTT

J gene: TRBJ2-7
D gene: TRBD2
clone size: NA
V gene: TRBV7-9
CDR3 protein: CASSPRMGSSGNIYEQYF
CDR3 DNA: TGTGCCAGCAGCCCCAGGATGGGCTCTAGCGGGAATATCTACGAGCAGTACTTC

J gene: TRBJ2-1
D gene: TRBD2
clone size: NA
V gene: TRBV19
CDR3 protein: CASSGLAGDEQFF
CDR3 DNA: TGTGCCAGTAGTGGACTAGCGGGAGATGAGCAGTTCTTC

J gene: TRBJ1-5
D gene: NA
clone size: many
V gene: TRBV9
CDR3 protein: CASSKAGISNQPQHF
CDR3 DNA: TGTGCCAGCAGCAAGGCCGGGATTAGCAATCAGCCCCAGCATTTT

J gene: TRBJ1-1
D gene: NA
clone size: NA
V gene: TRBV7-8
CDR3 protein: CASSRAPGANTEAFF
CDR3 DNA: TGTGCCAGCAGCCGAGCCCCAGGGGCAAACACTGAAGCTTTCTTT

J gene: TRBJ2-2
D gene: TRBD1
clone size: once
V gene: TRBV20-1
CDR3 protein: CSARRGRDTGELFF
CDR3 DNA: TGCAGTGCTAGGAGGGGGCGCGACACCGGGGAGCTGTTTTTT

J gene: TRBJ1-4
D gene: TRBD1
clone size: NA
V gene: TRBV29-1
CDR3 protein: CSAGQGEEKLFF
CDR3 DNA: TGCAGCGCGGGACAGGGAGAAGAAAAACTGTTTTTT

J gene: TRBJ1-5
D gene: NA
clone size: NA
V gene: TRBV10-3
CDR3 protein: CATETYSNQPQHF
CDR3 DNA: TGTGCCACGGAGACGTATAGCAATCAGCCCCAGCATTTT

J gene: TRBJ1-2
D gene: TRBD1
clone size: few
V gene: TRBV9
CDR3 protein: CASSAEGQANSNYGYTF
CDR3 DNA: TGTGCCAGCAGCGCCGAGGGACAGGCCAACTCTAACTATGGCTACACCTTC

J gene: TRBJ2-7
D gene: TRBD1
clone size: NA
V gene: TRBV27
CDR3 protein: CASSLTGGVEQYF
CDR3 DNA: TGTGCCAGCAGTTTAACAGGGGGCGTCGAGCAGTACTTC

J gene: TRBJ1-1
D gene: NA
clone size: many
V gene: TRBV2
CDR3 protein: CASSAPSEAFF
CDR3 DNA: TGTGCCAGCAGTGCCCCTTCTGAAGCTTTCTTT

J gene: TRBJ1-1
D gene: NA
clone size: few
V gene: TRBV5-1
CDR3 protein: CASSQEAEGEAFF
CDR3 DNA: TGCGCCAGCAGCCAAGAGGCGGAAGGAGAAGCTTTCTTT

J gene: TRBJ2-7
D gene: TRBD2
clone size: once
V gene: TRBV4-1
CDR3 protein: CASSPPASGTYEQYF
CDR3 DNA: TGCGCCAGCAGCCCCCCGGCTAGCGGAACCTACGAGCAGTACTTC

J gene: TRBJ2-3
D gene: NA
clone size: NA
V gene: TRBV2
CDR3 protein: CASSPPPAPQYF
CDR3 DNA: TGTGCCAGCAGTCCGCCCCCGGCGCCGCAGTATTTT

J gene: TRBJ2-2
D gene: TRBD2
clone size: NA
V gene: TRBV2
CDR3 protein: CASWGTSGTGELFF
CDR3 DNA: TGTGCCAGCTGGGGGACTAGCGGCACCGGGGAGCTGTTTTTT

J gene: TRBJ2-5
D gene: NA
clone size: NA
V gene: TRBV5-1
CDR3 protein: CASSLVPLETQYF
CDR3 DNA: TGCGCCAGCAGCTTGGTTCCGCTAGAGACCCAGTACTTC

J gene: TRBJ2-7
D gene: TRBD1
clone size: NA
V gene: TRBV29-1
CDR3 protein: CSVEEFRDRGYEQYF
CDR3 DNA: TGCAGCGTTGAAGAATTCCGGGACAGGGGCTACGAGCAGTACTTC

J gene: TRBJ1-6
D gene: NA
clone size: many
V gene: TRBV2
CDR3 protein: CASSEKWGNNSPLHF
CDR3 DNA: TGTGCCAGCAGTGAGAAATGGGGTAATAATTCACCCCTCCACTTT

J gene: TRBJ1-2
D gene: TRBD1
clone size: NA
V gene: TRBV5-5
CDR3 protein: CASSLRDSGSVGYTF
CDR3 DNA: TGTGCCAGCAGCCTCCGGGACAGTGGATCTGTTGGCTACACCTTC

J gene: TRBJ1-1
D gene: NA
clone size: NA
V gene: TRBV4-2
CDR3 protein: CASSQEGGRSPEAFF
CDR3 DNA: TGTGCCAGCAGCCAAGAGGGGGGCCGAAGTCCTGAAGCTTTCTTT

J gene: TRBJ1-2
D gene: NA
clone size: NA
V gene: TRBV20-1
CDR3 protein: CSARVGANYYGYTF
CDR3 DNA: TGCAGTGCTAGAGTCGGTGCCAACTACTATGGCTACACCTTC

J gene: TRBJ2-7
D gene: TRBD2
clone size: NA
V gene: TRBV10-3
CDR3 protein: CAIKDASGRVGTDEQYF
CDR3 DNA: TGTGCCATCAAGGATGCTAGCGGGAGGGTGGGGACGGACGAGCAGTACTTC

J gene: TRBJ1-2
D gene: NA
clone size: once
V gene: TRBV2
CDR3 protein: CASSQVAGAIYGYTF
CDR3 DNA: TGTGCCAGCAGCCAAGTCGCGGGCGCGATCTATGGCTACACCTTC

J gene: TRBJ1-1
D gene: TRBD1
clone size: many
V gene: TRBV19
CDR3 protein: CASSVGTGALNTEAFF
CDR3 DNA: TGTGCCAGTAGTGTTGGAACAGGGGCTTTGAACACTGAAGCTTTCTTT

J gene: TRBJ2-2
D gene: NA
clone size: NA
V gene: TRBV7-2
CDR3 protein: CAGAGGNTGELFF
CDR3 DNA: TGCGCGGGGGCAGGGGGTAACACCGGGGAGCTGTTTTTT

J gene: TRBJ2-2
D gene: TRBD1
clone size: NA
V gene: TRBV25-1
CDR3 protein: CASRGTVTNTGELFF
CDR3 DNA: TGTGCCAGCAGGGGGACAGTGACGAACACCGGGGAGCTGTTTTTT

J gene: TRBJ2-5
D gene: TRBD1
clone size: NA
V gene: TRBV20-1
CDR3 protein: CSATPADRGQETQYF
CDR3 DNA: TGCAGTGCTACCCCGGCCGACAGGGGGCAAGAGACCCAGTACTTC

J gene: TRBJ1-1
D gene: NA
clone size: few
V gene: TRBV7-2
CDR3 protein: CASSLNPLPKGYTEAFF
CDR3 DNA: TGTGCCAGCAGCTTAAATCCCCTGCCAAAAGGGTACACTGAAGCTTTCTTT

J gene: TRBJ1-5
D gene: NA
clone size: once
V gene: TRBV2
CDR3 protein: CAPRLGGTNQPQHF
CDR3 DNA: TGTGCTCCGCGCCTTGGGGGTACCAATCAGCCCCAGCATTTT

J gene: TRBJ2-2
D gene: NA
clone size: NA
V gene: TRBV9
CDR3 protein: CASAPPRATTGELFF
CDR3 DNA: TGTGCCAGCGCACCCCCGAGGGCAACAACCGGGGAGCTGTTTTTT

J gene: TRBJ1-5
D gene: NA
clone size: NA
V gene: TRBV4-1
CDR3 protein: CASSQVQGPQHF
CDR3 DNA: TGCGCCAGCAGCCAAGTTCAGGGGCCCCAGCATTTT

J gene: TRBJ2-6
D gene: NA
clone size: NA
V gene: TRBV11-2
CDR3 protein: CASSLITGANVLTF
CDR3 DNA: TGTGCCAGCAGCCTAATAACTGGGGCCAACGTCCTGACTTTC

J gene: TRBJ2-7
D gene: NA
clone size: NA
V gene: TRBV9
CDR3 protein: CASRGQTSYEQYF
CDR3 DNA: TGTGCCAGCCGGGGCCAGACGTCCTACGAGCAGTACTTC

J gene: TRBJ1-3
D gene: NA
clone size: NA
V gene: TRBV20-1
CDR3 protein: CSAIEGVLSGRNTIYF
CDR3 DNA: TGCAGTGCTATTGAGGGTGTCCTCTCTGGTAGAAACACCATATATTTT

J gene: TRBJ1-3
D gene: NA
clone size: NA
V gene: TRBV29-1
CDR3 protein: CSVGAGNTIYF
CDR3 DNA: TGCAGCGTTGGGGCAGGAAACACCATATATTTT

J gene: TRBJ1-1
D gene: NA
clone size: many
V gene: TRBV20-1
CDR3 protein: CSASDRSTEAFF
CDR3 DNA: TGCAGTGCTAGCGACAGGAGCACTGAAGCTTTCTTT

J gene: TRBJ2-7
D gene: NA
clone size: once
V gene: TRBV10-3
CDR3 protein: CASSYLDNYEQYF
CDR3 DNA: TGTGCCAGCAGTTACCTTGACAACTACGAGCAGTACTTC

J gene: TRBJ2-6
D gene: NA
clone size: many
V gene: TRBV4-3
CDR3 protein: CASSQEGANVLTF
CDR3 DNA: TGCGCCAGCAGCCAAGAAGGGGCCAACGTCCTGACTTTC

J gene: TRBJ1-6
D gene: NA
clone size: many
V gene: TRBV6-5
CDR3 protein: CASSYSAESSPLHF
CDR3 DNA: TGTGCCAGCAGTTACTCGGCAGAGTCCTCACCCCTCCACTTT

J gene: TRBJ1-3
D gene: NA
clone size: NA
V gene: TRBV20-1
CDR3 protein: CSAPAGKGAGNTIYF
CDR3 DNA: TGCAGTGCCCCGGCAGGGAAGGGAGCTGGAAACACCATATATTTT